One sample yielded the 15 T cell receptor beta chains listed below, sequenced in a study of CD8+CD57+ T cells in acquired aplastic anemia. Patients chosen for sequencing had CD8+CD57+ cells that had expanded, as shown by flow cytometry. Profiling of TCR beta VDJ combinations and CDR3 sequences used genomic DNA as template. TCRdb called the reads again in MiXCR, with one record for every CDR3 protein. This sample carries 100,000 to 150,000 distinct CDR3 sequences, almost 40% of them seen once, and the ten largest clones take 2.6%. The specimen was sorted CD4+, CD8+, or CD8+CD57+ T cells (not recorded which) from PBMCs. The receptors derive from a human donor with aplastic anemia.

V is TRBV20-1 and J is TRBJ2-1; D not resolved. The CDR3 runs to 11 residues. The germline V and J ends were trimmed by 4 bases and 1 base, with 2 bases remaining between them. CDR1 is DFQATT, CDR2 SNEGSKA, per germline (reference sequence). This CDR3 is CSAMSYNEQFF. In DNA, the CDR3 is TGCAGTGCTATGTCCTACAATGAGCAGTTCTTC.

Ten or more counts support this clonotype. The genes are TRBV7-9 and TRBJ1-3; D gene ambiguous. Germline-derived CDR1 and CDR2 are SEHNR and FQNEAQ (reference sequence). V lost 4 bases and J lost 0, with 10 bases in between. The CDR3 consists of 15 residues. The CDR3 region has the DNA TGTGCCAGCAGCTCTTACATGAACTCTGGAAACACCATATATTTT. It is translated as CASSSYMNSGNTIYF.

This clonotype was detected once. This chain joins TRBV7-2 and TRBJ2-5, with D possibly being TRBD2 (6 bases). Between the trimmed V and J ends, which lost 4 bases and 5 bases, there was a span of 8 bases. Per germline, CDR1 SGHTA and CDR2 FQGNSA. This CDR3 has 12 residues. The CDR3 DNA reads TGTGCCAGCAGCTCGGGGAGGGAGACCCAGTACTTC. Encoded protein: CASSSGRETQYF. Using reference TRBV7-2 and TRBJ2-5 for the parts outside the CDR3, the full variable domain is GAGVSQSPSNKVTEKGKDVELRCDPISGHTALYWYRQSLGQGLEFLIYFQGNSAPDKSGLPSDRFSAERTGGSVSTLTIQRTQQEDSAVYLCASSSGRETQYFGPGTRLLVL.

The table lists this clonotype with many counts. The CDR3 DNA sequence: TGCGCCAGCAGTGTCTTAAGGAACACCGGGGAGCTGTTTTTT. Its protein product is CASSVLRNTGELFF. The chain is built from TRBV10-1 and TRBJ2-2; the D is unclear. The CDR3 consists of 14 residues. Trimming pared 4 bases from V and 1 base from J, leaving 7 bases between. Germline V gene lookup returns CDR1 WNHNN and CDR2 SYGVQD (reference sequence).

For the CDR3, the DNA is TGCGCCAGCAGTTGGATAGGGATGACGAACACTGAAGCTTTCTTT. This translates into CASSWIGMTNTEAFF. The rearrangement links TRBV10-2 to TRBJ1-1; no definite D call. This CDR3 spans 15 amino acids. V was pared by 5 bases and J by 1 base, with 14 bases between. In germline, CDR1 is WSHSY, CDR2 SAAADI.

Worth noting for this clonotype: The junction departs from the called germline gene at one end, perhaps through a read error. CDR3 loop: CATSREGTVGTEAF. Written as DNA, the CDR3 is TGTGCCACCAGCAGAGAAGGGACAGTAGGCACTGAAGCTTTC. This rearrangement joins TRBV15 to TRBJ2-6; 7 positions agree with TRBD1. Germline V gives CDR1 LNHNV, CDR2 YYDKDF (reference sequence). This CDR3 is 14 amino acids long. The whole variable domain, remainder taken from reference TRBV15 and TRBJ2-6, is DAMVIQNPRYQVTQFGKPVTLSCSQTLNHNVMYWYQQKSSQAPKLLFHYYDKDFNNEADTPDNFQSRRPNTSFCFLDIRSPGLGDTAMYLCATSREGTVGTEAFGAGSRLTVL.

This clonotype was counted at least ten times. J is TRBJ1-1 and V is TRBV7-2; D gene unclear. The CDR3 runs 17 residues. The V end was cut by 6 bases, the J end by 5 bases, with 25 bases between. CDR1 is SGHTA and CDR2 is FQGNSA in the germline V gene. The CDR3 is CASSKGFGGMEKTEAFF. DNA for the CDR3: TGTGCCAGCAGTAAAGGGTTTGGAGGGATGGAGAAAACTGAAGCTTTCTTT.

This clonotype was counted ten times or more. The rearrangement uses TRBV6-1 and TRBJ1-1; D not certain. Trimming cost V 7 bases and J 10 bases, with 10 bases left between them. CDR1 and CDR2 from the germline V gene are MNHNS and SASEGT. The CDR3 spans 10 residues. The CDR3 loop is CASMEHGAFF. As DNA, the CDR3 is TGTGCCAGCATGGAACACGGAGCTTTCTTT.

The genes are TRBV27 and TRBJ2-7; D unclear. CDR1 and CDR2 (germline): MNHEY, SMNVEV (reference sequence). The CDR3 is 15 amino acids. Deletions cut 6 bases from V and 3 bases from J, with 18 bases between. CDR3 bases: TGTGCCAGCAGCTCAAGGCCTGCACTGATCTACGAGCAGTACTTC. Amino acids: CASSSRPALIYEQYF.

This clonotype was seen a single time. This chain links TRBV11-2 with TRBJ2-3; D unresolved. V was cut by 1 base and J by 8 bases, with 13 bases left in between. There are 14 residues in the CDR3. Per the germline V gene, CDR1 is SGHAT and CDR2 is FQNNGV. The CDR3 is CASSLVSLLGTQYF. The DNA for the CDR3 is TGTGCCAGCAGCTTAGTGTCTCTTTTAGGTACGCAGTATTTT. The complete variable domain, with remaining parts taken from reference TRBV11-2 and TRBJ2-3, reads EAGVAQSPRYKIIEKRQSVAFWCNPISGHATLYWYQQILGQGPKLLIQFQNNGVVDDSQLPKDRFSAERLKGVDSTLKIQPAKLEDSAVYLCASSLVSLLGTQYFGPGTRLTVL.

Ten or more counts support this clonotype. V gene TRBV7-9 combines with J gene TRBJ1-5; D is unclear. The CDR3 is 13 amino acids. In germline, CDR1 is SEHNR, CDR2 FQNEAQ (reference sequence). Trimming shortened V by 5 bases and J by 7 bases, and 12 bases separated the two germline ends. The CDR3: CASSQGPDQPQHF. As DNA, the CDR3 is TGTGCCAGCAGCCAAGGACCGGACCAGCCCCAGCATTTT.

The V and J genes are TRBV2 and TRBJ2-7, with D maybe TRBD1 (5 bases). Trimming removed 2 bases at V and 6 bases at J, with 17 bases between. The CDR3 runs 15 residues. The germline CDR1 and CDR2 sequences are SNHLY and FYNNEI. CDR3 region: CASSELLITGAEQYF. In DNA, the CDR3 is TGTGCCAGCAGTGAACTCCTGATCACTGGGGCCGAGCAGTACTTC.

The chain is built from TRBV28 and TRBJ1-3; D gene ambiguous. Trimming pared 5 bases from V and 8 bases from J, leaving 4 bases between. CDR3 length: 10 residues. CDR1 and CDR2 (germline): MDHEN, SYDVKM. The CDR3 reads CASSTDTIYF. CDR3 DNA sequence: TGTGCCAGCAGTACAGACACCATATATTTT.

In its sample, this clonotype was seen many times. The CDR3 sequence is CASSSRETGELFF. CDR3 DNA sequence: TGTGCCAGCAGCTCCAGGGAGACCGGGGAGCTGTTTTTT. The chain recombines TRBV7-6 with TRBJ2-2; the D call may be TRBD1 or TRBD2 (5 bases each). Germline lookup yields CDR1 SGHVS and CDR2 FNYEAQ. CDR3 length equals 13 residues. The V gene lost 4 bases and the J gene lost 5 bases, with 8 bases spanning the gap.

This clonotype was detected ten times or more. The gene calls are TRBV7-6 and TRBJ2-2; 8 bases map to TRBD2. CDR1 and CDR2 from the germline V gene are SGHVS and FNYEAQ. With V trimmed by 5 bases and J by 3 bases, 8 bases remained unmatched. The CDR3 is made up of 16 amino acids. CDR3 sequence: CASSQTGGPYTGELFF. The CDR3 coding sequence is TGTGCCAGCAGCCAAACGGGGGGGCCTTACACCGGGGAGCTGTTTTTT.